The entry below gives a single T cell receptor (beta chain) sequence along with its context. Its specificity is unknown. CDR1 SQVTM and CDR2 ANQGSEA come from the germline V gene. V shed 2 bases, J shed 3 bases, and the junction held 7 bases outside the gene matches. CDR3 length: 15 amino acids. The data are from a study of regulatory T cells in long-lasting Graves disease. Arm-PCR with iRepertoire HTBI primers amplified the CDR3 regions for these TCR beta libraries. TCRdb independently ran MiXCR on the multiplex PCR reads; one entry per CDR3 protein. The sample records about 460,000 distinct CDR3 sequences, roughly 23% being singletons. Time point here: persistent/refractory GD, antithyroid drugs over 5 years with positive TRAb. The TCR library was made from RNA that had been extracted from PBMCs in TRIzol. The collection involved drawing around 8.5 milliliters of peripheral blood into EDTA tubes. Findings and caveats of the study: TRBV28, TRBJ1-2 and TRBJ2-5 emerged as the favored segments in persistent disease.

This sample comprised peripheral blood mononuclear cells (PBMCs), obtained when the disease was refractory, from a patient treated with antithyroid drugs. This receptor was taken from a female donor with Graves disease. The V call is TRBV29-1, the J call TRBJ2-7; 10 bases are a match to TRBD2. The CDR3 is CSVEWASGSIYEQYF. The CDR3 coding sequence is TGCAGCGTTGAATGGGCTAGCGGGAGTATCTACGAGCAGTACTTC.